Reported below is one TCR beta chain. The sample holds other DNA sequences that translate to the same CDR3. These data originate in a study of shared clonotypes between healthy human individuals. Assay used: immunoSEQ multiplex PCR; TCRdb lists only in-frame clones, some missing. The sample holds about 520,000 clones, approximately 82% seen once. Trimming removed 4 bases at V and 0 bases at J, with 10 bases between. Per the germline V gene, CDR1 is SQVTM and CDR2 is ANQGSEA. This CDR3 spans 13 amino acids. This receptor was identified in a woman in her thirties or forties in good health. Some clones in this sample may be carry-over from other donors' samples. Sequences were obtained from PBMCs. The chain recombines TRBV29-1 with TRBJ2-7; maybe TRBD2 (6 bases). The CDR3 region is CSVVRGGSYEQYF. The CDR3 DNA follows: TGCAGCGTTGTTCGGGGAGGCTCCTACGAGCAGTACTTC.